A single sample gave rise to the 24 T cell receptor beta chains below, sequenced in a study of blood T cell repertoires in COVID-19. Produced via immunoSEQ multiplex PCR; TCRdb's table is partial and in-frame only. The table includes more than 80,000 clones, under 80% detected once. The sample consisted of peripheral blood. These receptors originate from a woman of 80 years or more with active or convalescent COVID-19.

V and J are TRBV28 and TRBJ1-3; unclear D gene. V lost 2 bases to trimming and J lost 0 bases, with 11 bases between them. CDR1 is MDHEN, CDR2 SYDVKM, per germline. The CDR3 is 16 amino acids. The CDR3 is CASSLRQIRSGNTIYF. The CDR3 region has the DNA TGTGCCAGCAGTTTACGTCAGATTCGCTCTGGAAACACCATATATTTT.

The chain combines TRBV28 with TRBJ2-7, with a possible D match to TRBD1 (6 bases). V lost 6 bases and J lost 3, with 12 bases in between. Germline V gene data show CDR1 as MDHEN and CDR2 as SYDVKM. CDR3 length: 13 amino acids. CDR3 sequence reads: CASRTRGRYEQYF. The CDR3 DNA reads TGTGCCAGCAGGACCAGGGGACGCTACGAGCAGTACTTC.

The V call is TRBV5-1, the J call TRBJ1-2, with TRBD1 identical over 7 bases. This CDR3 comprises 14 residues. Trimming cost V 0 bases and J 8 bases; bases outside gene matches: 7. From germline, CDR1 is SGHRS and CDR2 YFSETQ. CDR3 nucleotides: TGCGCCAGCAGCTTGGGACAGGGTTTGGGCGGCTACACCTTC. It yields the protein CASSLGQGLGGYTF.

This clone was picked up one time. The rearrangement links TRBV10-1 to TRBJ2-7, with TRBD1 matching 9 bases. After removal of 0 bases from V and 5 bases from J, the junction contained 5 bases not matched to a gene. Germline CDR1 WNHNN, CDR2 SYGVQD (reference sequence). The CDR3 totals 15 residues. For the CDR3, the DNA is TGCGCCAGCAGTGAGTCCCAGGACAGGGGTCACGAGCAGTACTTC. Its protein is CASSESQDRGHEQYF.

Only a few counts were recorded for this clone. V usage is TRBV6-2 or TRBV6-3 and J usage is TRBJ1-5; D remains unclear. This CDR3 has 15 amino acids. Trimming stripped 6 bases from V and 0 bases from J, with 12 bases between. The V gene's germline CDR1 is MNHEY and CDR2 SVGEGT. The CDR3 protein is CASSRRSYSNQPQHF. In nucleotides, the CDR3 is TGTGCCAGCAGCAGACGGAGTTATAGCAATCAGCCCCAGCATTTT.

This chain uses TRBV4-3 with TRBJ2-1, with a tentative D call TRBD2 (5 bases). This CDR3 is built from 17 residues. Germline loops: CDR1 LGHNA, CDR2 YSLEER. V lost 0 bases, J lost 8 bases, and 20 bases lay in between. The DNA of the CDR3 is TGCGCCAGCAGCCAAGATAACCGGAAGGGAGTTACTCATGAGCAGTTCTTC. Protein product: CASSQDNRKGVTHEQFF.

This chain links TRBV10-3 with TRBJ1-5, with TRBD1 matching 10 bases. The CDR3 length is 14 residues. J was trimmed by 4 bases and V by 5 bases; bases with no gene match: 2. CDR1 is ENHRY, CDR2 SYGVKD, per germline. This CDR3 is CAISLGQGNQPQHF. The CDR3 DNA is TGTGCCATCAGTTTGGGACAGGGGAATCAGCCCCAGCATTTT.

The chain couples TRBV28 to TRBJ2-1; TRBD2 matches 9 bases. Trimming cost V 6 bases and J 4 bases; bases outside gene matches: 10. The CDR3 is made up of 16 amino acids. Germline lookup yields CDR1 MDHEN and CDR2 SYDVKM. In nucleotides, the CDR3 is TGTGCCAGCAGGGGTGGGGATAGCGGGGGTTACAATGAGCAGTTCTTC. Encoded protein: CASRGGDSGGYNEQFF.

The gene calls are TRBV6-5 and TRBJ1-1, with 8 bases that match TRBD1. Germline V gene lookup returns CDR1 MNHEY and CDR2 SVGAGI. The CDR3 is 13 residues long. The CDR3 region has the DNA TGTGTTATCAGGGGGCCGGAGGACACTGAAGCTTTCTTT. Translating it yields CVIRGPEDTEAFF.

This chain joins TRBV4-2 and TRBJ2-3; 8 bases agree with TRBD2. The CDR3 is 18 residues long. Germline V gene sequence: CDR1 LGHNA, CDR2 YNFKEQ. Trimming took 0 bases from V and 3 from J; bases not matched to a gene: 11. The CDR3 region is CASSQDGIAGRATDTQYF. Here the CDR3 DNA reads TGTGCCAGCAGCCAAGATGGGATAGCGGGGAGAGCTACAGATACGCAGTATTTT.

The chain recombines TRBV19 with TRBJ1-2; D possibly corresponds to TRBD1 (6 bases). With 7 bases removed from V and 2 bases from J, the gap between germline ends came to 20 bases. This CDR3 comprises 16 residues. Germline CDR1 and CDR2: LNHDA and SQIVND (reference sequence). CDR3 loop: CASNYRVRQGNYGYTF. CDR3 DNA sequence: TGTGCCAGTAACTATAGGGTGAGGCAGGGGAACTATGGCTACACCTTC. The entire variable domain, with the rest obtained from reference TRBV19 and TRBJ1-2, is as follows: DGGITQSPKYLFRKEGQNVTLSCEQNLNHDAMYWYRQDPGQGLRLIYYSQIVNDFQKGDIAEGYSVSREKKESFPLTVTSAQKNPTAFYLCASNYRVRQGNYGYTFGSGTRLTVV.

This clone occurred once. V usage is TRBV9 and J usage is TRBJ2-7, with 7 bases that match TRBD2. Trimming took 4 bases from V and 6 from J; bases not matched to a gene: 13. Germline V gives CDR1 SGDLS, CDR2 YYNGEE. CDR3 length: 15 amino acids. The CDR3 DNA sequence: TGTGCCAGCAGCCGATTTATAAGACCGGGGGGCGAGCAGTACTTC. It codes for CASSRFIRPGGEQYF.

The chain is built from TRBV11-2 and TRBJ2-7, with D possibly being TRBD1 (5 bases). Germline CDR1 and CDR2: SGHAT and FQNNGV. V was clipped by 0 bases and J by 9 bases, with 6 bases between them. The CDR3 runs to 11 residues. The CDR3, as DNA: TGTGCCAGCAGCTTAGATCAGGGGCAGTACTTC. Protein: CASSLDQGQYF.

CDR3 DNA sequence: TGTGCCAGCAGTTTGGACGCCGGGAGTTTCTCCTACGAGCAGTACTTC. It specifies CASSLDAGSFSYEQYF. This chain links TRBV27 with TRBJ2-7; possibly TRBD2 for D (6 bases). The CDR3 has 16 amino acids. Trimming removed 3 bases at V and 0 bases at J, with 15 bases between. The germline V gene encodes CDR1 MNHEY and CDR2 SMNVEV (reference sequence).

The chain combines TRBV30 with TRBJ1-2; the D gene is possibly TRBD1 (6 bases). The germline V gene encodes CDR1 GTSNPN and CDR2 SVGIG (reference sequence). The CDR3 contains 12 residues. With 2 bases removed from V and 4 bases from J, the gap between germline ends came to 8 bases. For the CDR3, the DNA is TGTGCCTGGAGTAGGGGGAGCTATGGCTACACCTTC. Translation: CAWSRGSYGYTF.

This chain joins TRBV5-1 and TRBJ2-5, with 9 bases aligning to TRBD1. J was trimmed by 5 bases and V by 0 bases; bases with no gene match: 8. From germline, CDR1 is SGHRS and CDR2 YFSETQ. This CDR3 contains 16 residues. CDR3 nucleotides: TGCGCCAGCAGCTTGGCCGATGGGACAGGGACGGAGACCCAGTACTTC. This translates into CASSLADGTGTETQYF.

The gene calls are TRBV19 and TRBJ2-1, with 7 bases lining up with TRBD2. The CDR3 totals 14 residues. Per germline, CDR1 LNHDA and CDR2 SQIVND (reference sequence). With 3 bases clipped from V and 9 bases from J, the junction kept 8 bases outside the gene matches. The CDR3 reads CASSIEAGRGEQFF. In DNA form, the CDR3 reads TGTGCCAGTAGTATTGAAGCGGGGAGGGGTGAGCAGTTCTTC.

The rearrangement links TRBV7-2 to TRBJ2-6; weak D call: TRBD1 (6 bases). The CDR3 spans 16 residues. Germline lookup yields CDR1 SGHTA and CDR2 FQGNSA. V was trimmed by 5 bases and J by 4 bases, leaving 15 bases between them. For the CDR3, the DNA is TGTGCCAGCAGCCCCGATTGGGGGCAGGGGGCCAACGTCCTGACTTTC. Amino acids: CASSPDWGQGANVLTF.

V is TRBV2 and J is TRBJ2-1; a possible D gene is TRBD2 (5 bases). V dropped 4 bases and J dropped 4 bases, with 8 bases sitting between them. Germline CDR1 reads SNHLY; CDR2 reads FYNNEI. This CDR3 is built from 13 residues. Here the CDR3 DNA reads TGTGCCAGCAGTGGACGGGATTACAATGAGCAGTTCTTC. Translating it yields CASSGRDYNEQFF.

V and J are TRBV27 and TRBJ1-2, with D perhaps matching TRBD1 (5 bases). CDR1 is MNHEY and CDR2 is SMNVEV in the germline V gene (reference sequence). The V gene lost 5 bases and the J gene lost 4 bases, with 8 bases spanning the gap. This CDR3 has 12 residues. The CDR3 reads CASSQGGYGYTF. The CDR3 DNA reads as TGTGCCAGCAGTCAGGGAGGCTATGGCTACACCTTC.

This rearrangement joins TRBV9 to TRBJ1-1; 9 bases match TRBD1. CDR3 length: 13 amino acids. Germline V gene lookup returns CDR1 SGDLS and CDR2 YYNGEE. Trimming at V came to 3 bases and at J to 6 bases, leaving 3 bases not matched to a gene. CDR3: CASSAGTGPEAFF. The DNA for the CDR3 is TGTGCCAGCAGCGCTGGGACAGGGCCTGAAGCTTTCTTT.

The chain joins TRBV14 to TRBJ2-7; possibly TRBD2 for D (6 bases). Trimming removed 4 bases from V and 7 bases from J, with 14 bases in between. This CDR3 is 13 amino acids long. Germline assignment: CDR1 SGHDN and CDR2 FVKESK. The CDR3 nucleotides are TGTGCCAGCAGCCCTCGACTAGAAGGGGAGCAGTACTTC. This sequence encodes CASSPRLEGEQYF.

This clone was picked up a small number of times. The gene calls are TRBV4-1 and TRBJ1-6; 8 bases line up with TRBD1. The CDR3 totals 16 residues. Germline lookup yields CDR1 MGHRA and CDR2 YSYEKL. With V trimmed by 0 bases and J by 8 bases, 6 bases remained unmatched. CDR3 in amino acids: CASSQETTGGYSPLHF. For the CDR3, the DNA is TGCGCCAGCAGCCAAGAGACCACAGGGGGGTATTCACCCCTCCACTTT.

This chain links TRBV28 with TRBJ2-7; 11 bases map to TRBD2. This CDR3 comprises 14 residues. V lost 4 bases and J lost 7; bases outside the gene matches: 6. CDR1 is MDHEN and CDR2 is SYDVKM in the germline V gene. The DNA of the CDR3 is TGTGCCAGCAGTTCCCCTAGCGGGGGGCGGGAGCAGTACTTC. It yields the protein CASSSPSGGREQYF. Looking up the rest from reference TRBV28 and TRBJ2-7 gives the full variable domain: DVKVTQSSRYLVKRTGEKVFLECVQDMDHENMFWYRQDPGLGLRLIYFSYDVKMKEKGDIPEGYSVSREKKERFSLILESASTNQTSMYLCASSSPSGGREQYFGPGTRLTVT.